This T cell receptor (beta chain) was found in a study of Ad26.COV2.S vaccination and SARS-CoV-2 variants. Study-level background: Ad26.COV2.S given intramuscularly, once or twice 56 days apart.

V lost 4 bases to trimming and J lost 6 bases; unmatched junction nucleotides: 4. The CDR3 covers 13 residues. CDR1 MNHEY and CDR2 SVGEGT come from the germline V gene. Indicated treatment: around 19 received Ad26.COV2.S at low or high dose, single or two shots; a few received placebo; per-sample allocation not given. Specimen acquisition occurred on day 63 following the initial vaccine or placebo injection. Boston supplied an adult donor aged 18-55 years. Sequencing used immunoSEQ multiplex PCR; TCRdb keeps in-frame clones, though not all of them. The sample carries approximately 420,000 clones, 70% to 90% recorded once.

The sequence came from a person between 18 and 60 years old who received the Ad26.COV2.S COVID-19 vaccine or a placebo. The specimen comprised peripheral blood, sampled in a trial of Ad26.COV2.S vaccine versus placebo. The chain links TRBV6-2 or TRBV6-3 to TRBJ1-2; 8 nucleotides match TRBD1. CDR3 sequence: CASSFDRGDGYTF. CDR3 nucleotides: TGTGCCAGCAGTTTTGACAGGGGAGATGGCTACACCTTC.